The 28 T cell receptor beta chains presented below share a single source sample, sequenced in a study of radiotherapy plus CTLA-4 blockade in lung cancer. Sequencing was performed with immunoSEQ multiplex PCR; in TCRdb, only in-frame clones are kept and a portion is missing. This sample has about 67,000 clones; 60% to 80% occur once, and the top ten carry about 17%. The sample was peripheral blood, taken from a patient treated with radiotherapy plus ipilimumab. These receptor sequences come from a human donor with non-small cell lung cancer whose response to radiotherapy plus ipilimumab could not be evaluated. Some clones in this sample may be carry-over from other donors' samples.

J is TRBJ2-3 and V is TRBV9; D might be TRBD1 (5 bases). The V end lost 0 bases, the J end lost 1 base, and 9 bases lay between the germline ends. Germline CDR1 reads SGDLS; CDR2 reads YYNGEE. There are 15 residues in the CDR3. The CDR3 nucleotides read TGTGCCAGCAGCGTAGACTGGGGCGGCACAGATACGCAGTATTTT. Its translation is CASSVDWGGTDTQYF.

The chain combines TRBV27 with TRBJ1-2, with 12 bases matching TRBD1. Germline CDR1 reads MNHEY; CDR2 reads SMNVEV (reference sequence). V lost 4 bases and J lost 7; bases outside the gene matches: 10. The CDR3 is made up of 16 amino acids. The CDR3 nucleotides are TGTGCCAGCAGTTACGCGCCCGGGACAGGGGGCCGTGGCTACACCTTC. This sequence encodes CASSYAPGTGGRGYTF.

The chain couples TRBV4-2 to TRBJ1-5; a weak D match, TRBD1 (6 bases). Germline assignment: CDR1 LGHNA and CDR2 YNFKEQ. V gave up 2 bases and J gave up 1 base, with 12 bases separating them. The CDR3 spans 16 residues. Written as DNA, the CDR3 is TGTGCCAGCAGCCAAAAACAGGGTGCGAGCAATCAGCCCCAGCATTTT. It yields the protein CASSQKQGASNQPQHF.

This clone was observed a handful of times. The chain uses TRBV28 and TRBJ2-1; TRBD1 matches 8 bases. The germline CDR1 and CDR2 sequences are MDHEN and SYDVKM. V trimming: 2 bases; J trimming: 4 bases; junction bases outside the gene matches: 4. The CDR3 contains 15 residues. CDR3 amino acids: CASSLGQGAYNEQFF. CDR3 nucleotides: TGTGCCAGCAGTTTAGGCCAGGGGGCTTACAATGAGCAGTTCTTC. The variable domain in full, with the rest retrieved from reference TRBV28 and TRBJ2-1, is DVKVTQSSRYLVKRTGEKVFLECVQDMDHENMFWYRQDPGLGLRLIYFSYDVKMKEKGDIPEGYSVSREKKERFSLILESASTNQTSMYLCASSLGQGAYNEQFFGPGTRLTVL.

The gene calls are TRBV5-4 and TRBJ2-7; 8 bases are shared with TRBD1. The CDR3 sequence is 15 residues long. The ends lost 4 bases at V and 9 bases at J; junction bases unmatched: 15. Germline-derived CDR1 and CDR2 are SGHNT and YYREEE (reference sequence). CDR3 region: CASSHYGTGGSAQYF. The DNA of the CDR3 is TGTGCCAGCAGCCATTATGGGACAGGAGGTTCCGCGCAGTACTTC.

The CDR3: CASSPTGGGVEQYF. The CDR3 DNA is TGTGCCAGCAGTCCTACAGGGGGTGGGGTGGAGCAGTACTTC. The chain carries TRBV28 and TRBJ2-7; 8 bases are shared with TRBD1. J gave up 7 bases and V 5 bases, and 10 bases lay outside the gene matches. The germline CDR1 and CDR2 sequences are MDHEN and SYDVKM. This CDR3 region has 14 residues.

The genes are TRBV5-4 and TRBJ1-2; 10 bases are a match to TRBD1. This CDR3 spans 14 amino acids. Germline assignment: CDR1 SGHNT and CDR2 YYREEE (reference sequence). V lost 4 bases to trimming and J lost 7 bases; unmatched junction nucleotides: 7. The CDR3: CASSRDRGVGGYTF. The DNA for the CDR3 is TGTGCCAGCAGCCGGGACAGGGGCGTAGGTGGCTACACCTTC.

This clone was picked up one time. The chain couples TRBV2 to TRBJ2-7, with D maybe TRBD2 (5 bases). The CDR3 is made up of 11 amino acids. Germline CDR1 and CDR2: SNHLY and FYNNEI. The V end was cut by 8 bases, the J end by 0 bases, with 5 bases between. CDR3 DNA: TGTGCCAGCGGGAGCTCCTACGAGCAGTACTTC. It translates to CASGSSYEQYF. The full variable domain, completed using reference TRBV2 and TRBJ2-7, is EPEVTQTPSHQVTQMGQEVILRCVPISNHLYFYWYRQILGQKVEFLVSFYNNEISEKSEIFDDQFSVERPDGSNFTLKIRSTKLEDSAMYFCASGSSYEQYFGPGTRLTVT.

This chain joins TRBV6-5 and TRBJ1-1; weak D call: TRBD1 (5 bases). The CDR3 runs to 12 residues. The V gene's germline CDR1 is MNHEY and CDR2 SVGAGI. V was trimmed by 5 bases and J by 6 bases, leaving 10 bases between them. The DNA for the CDR3 is TGTGCCAGCAGTCTACAAGGGGCTGAAGCTTTCTTT. Its protein is CASSLQGAEAFF.

This sequence joins TRBV6-5 and TRBJ2-5; D uncertain. V shed 4 bases and J shed 4 bases, with 4 bases lying between them. The CDR3 totals 11 residues. Germline values: CDR1 MNHEY, CDR2 SVGAGI. CDR3 loop: CASSWAETQYF. Here the CDR3 DNA reads TGTGCCAGCAGTTGGGCAGAGACCCAGTACTTC.

As DNA, the CDR3 is TGTGCCAGCAGTAAATATGGACCCAGGGGGCTTGGCAATGAGCAGTTCTTC. This translates into CASSKYGPRGLGNEQFF. The chain is built from TRBV28 and TRBJ2-1; 8 bases align to TRBD1. The trim removed 5 bases at V and 6 bases at J, leaving 15 bases unmatched. Germline CDR1 MDHEN, CDR2 SYDVKM. The CDR3 is 17 residues long.

The chain has TRBV6-4 and TRBJ1-4; weak D call: TRBD1 (6 bases). CDR3 length: 15 amino acids. In germline, CDR1 is MRHNA, CDR2 SNTAGT. V lost 3 bases and J lost 1, with 9 bases in between. In nucleotides, the CDR3 is TGTGCCAGCAGTGAACAGGGCGGAACTAATGAAAAACTGTTTTTT. Residues: CASSEQGGTNEKLFF.

The table lists this clone with a few counts. The V call is TRBV28, the J call TRBJ2-7; 8 nucleotides match TRBD1. The CDR3 covers 14 residues. Germline V gives CDR1 MDHEN, CDR2 SYDVKM. The V segment lost 3 bases and the J segment 3 bases; nucleotides outside the gene matches: 4. In DNA, the CDR3 is TGTGCCAGCAGTTTGACCGGGACAGGCTACGAGCAGTACTTC. Translation: CASSLTGTGYEQYF.

The rearrangement joins TRBV5-1 to TRBJ2-1, with 14 bases lining up with TRBD2. The CDR3 is made up of 18 amino acids. Germline V gene sequence: CDR1 SGHRS, CDR2 YFSETQ. Germline trimming cut 4 bases from V and 7 bases from J; bases unmatched to any gene: 13. The CDR3 loop reads CASSRPGTSGGVGNEQFF. The CDR3 bases are TGCGCCAGCAGCCGACCCGGGACTAGCGGGGGTGTAGGGAATGAGCAGTTCTTC.

This clone was detected a few times. The V and J genes are TRBV5-1 and TRBJ2-7, with a tentative D call TRBD1 (6 bases). Germline V gene sequence: CDR1 SGHRS, CDR2 YFSETQ. There are 16 residues in the CDR3. V was pared by 0 bases and J by 3 bases, with 16 bases between. CDR3 sequence (DNA): TGCGCCAGCAGCTTGGCTCCCGACAGGATATACTACGAGCAGTACTTC. It is translated as CASSLAPDRIYYEQYF.

The V and J genes are TRBV5-1 and TRBJ2-3; 16 bases map to TRBD2. V shed 4 bases and J 4 bases; nucleotides not matched to a gene: 6. The CDR3 has 17 amino acids. Looked up from germline, CDR1 is SGHRS and CDR2 is YFSETQ. CDR3 loop: CASSTGTSGGAADTQYF. The CDR3 DNA reads TGCGCCAGCAGCACCGGGACTAGCGGGGGGGCGGCAGATACGCAGTATTTT.

This chain connects TRBV5-4 to TRBJ2-7, with TRBD1 matching 9 bases. This CDR3 spans 15 amino acids. Trimming at V came to 1 base and at J to 6 bases, leaving 8 bases not matched to a gene. Germline-derived CDR1 and CDR2 are SGHNT and YYREEE (reference sequence). The CDR3 loop reads CASSLTPGQGSEQYF. CDR3 DNA sequence: TGTGCCAGCAGCTTGACGCCGGGACAGGGTAGCGAGCAGTACTTC. Complete variable domain (other parts from reference TRBV5-4 and TRBJ2-7): ETGVTQSPTHLIKTRGQQVTLRCSSQSGHNTVSWYQQALGQGPQFIFQYYREEENGRGNFPPRFSGLQFPNYSSELNVNALELDDSALYLCASSLTPGQGSEQYFGPGTRLTVT.

The table lists this clone with a few counts. This chain uses TRBV5-1 with TRBJ2-5; a possible D gene is TRBD1 (5 bases). Trimming stripped 3 bases from V and 4 bases from J, with 16 bases between. Germline V gene lookup returns CDR1 SGHRS and CDR2 YFSETQ. The CDR3 length is 15 residues. As DNA, the CDR3 is TGCGCCAGCAGCTCCCTAGGTACAAGGGGAGAGACCCAGTACTTC. Amino acids: CASSSLGTRGETQYF.

The chain is built from TRBV11-2 and TRBJ2-1; possibly TRBD2 for D (5 bases). CDR3 length: 14 residues. CDR1 SGHAT and CDR2 FQNNGV come from the germline V gene. Trimming stripped 1 base from V and 2 bases from J, with 6 bases between. CDR3 residues: CASSLASPYNEQFF. Here the CDR3 DNA reads TGTGCCAGCAGCTTAGCTAGCCCCTACAATGAGCAGTTCTTC.

The chain is built from TRBV28 and TRBJ2-1; 7 positions match TRBD1. Germline CDR1 MDHEN, CDR2 SYDVKM. The J segment lost 8 bases and the V segment lost 6 bases, leaving 4 bases of the junction unmatched. This CDR3 region has 12 residues. The CDR3 region is CASRIQGHEQFF. Written as DNA, the CDR3 is TGTGCCAGCAGAATACAGGGGCATGAGCAGTTCTTC.

This chain connects TRBV9 to TRBJ2-5, with 11 bases matching TRBD1. The end of the DNA fits TRBJ2-7 better, so the J call may be wrong. This CDR3 spans 16 amino acids. Looked up from germline, CDR1 is SGDLS and CDR2 is YYNGEE. CDR3 sequence: CASSVGGDRGIYEQYF. In nucleotides, the CDR3 is TGTGCCAGCAGCGTAGGGGGGGACAGGGGGATCTACGAGCAGTACTTC.

V gene TRBV5-1 combines with J gene TRBJ2-1; 10 nucleotides line up with TRBD1. The CDR3 runs 14 residues. J gave up 5 bases and V 7 bases, and 6 bases lay outside the gene matches. Germline lookup yields CDR1 SGHRS and CDR2 YFSETQ. The CDR3 protein is CASGRDRGHNEQFF. The CDR3 DNA reads TGCGCCAGCGGCCGGGACAGGGGACACAATGAGCAGTTCTTC.

The chain uses TRBV27 and TRBJ1-6; 7 bases map to TRBD1. The V gene end was trimmed by 3 bases and the J gene end by 10 bases; junction bases not matched to a gene: 9. The CDR3 runs to 15 residues. Germline values: CDR1 MNHEY, CDR2 SMNVEV (reference sequence). CDR3 sequence: CASSFQGVIESPLHF. For the CDR3, the DNA is TGTGCCAGCAGTTTCCAGGGGGTTATCGAGTCACCCCTCCACTTT.

The genes are TRBV18 and TRBJ1-2, with D possibly matching TRBD1 (6 bases). Trimming took 3 bases from V and 6 from J, leaving 26 bases between them. This CDR3 spans 18 amino acids. From germline, CDR1 is KGHSH and CDR2 LQKENI. CDR3 coding DNA: TGTGCCAGCTCACCGTTGACAGGTGGGCTGGGGTGGAATGATGGCTACACCTTC. Amino acid sequence: CASSPLTGGLGWNDGYTF.

A remark on this clone: Other DNA sequences in this sample translate to the same CDR3. The rearrangement uses TRBV18 and TRBJ1-5; TRBD1 agrees at 10 bases. Germline V gives CDR1 KGHSH, CDR2 LQKENI. V lost 6 bases, J lost 6 bases, and 8 bases stayed unmatched. The CDR3 runs 15 residues. CDR3 DNA: TGTGCCAGCTCCCCGGGACAGGGGAGTGGTCAGCCCCAGCATTTT. Residues: CASSPGQGSGQPQHF.

V gene TRBV6-6 combines with J gene TRBJ2-7; D possibly corresponds to TRBD2 (6 bases). The CDR3 has 12 amino acids. V lost 0 bases to trimming and J lost 7 bases, with 7 bases between them. Per the germline V gene, CDR1 is MNHNY and CDR2 is SVGAGI (reference sequence). The CDR3 nucleotides are TGTGCCAGCAGTTACTCAGGGACTGAGCAGTACTTC. It translates to CASSYSGTEQYF.

The genes are TRBV7-3 and TRBJ1-1; TRBD1 aligns across 8 bases. CDR1 is SGHTA, CDR2 FQGTGA, per germline. J lost 5 bases, V lost 2 bases, and 4 bases had no gene match. The CDR3 has 14 amino acids. CDR3: CASSLGQGKTEAFF. Written as DNA, the CDR3 is TGTGCCAGCAGCTTAGGACAGGGCAAAACTGAAGCTTTCTTT.

This clone came up a few times. The CDR3 protein is CASSLGMRSGNTIYF. The CDR3 DNA follows: TGTGCCAGTAGTCTCGGGATGCGCTCTGGAAACACCATATATTTT. The chain employs TRBV19 and TRBJ1-3; no firm D call. Trimming stripped 5 bases from V and 0 bases from J, with 11 bases between. CDR3 length: 15 amino acids. Germline V gene sequence: CDR1 LNHDA, CDR2 SQIVND (reference sequence).